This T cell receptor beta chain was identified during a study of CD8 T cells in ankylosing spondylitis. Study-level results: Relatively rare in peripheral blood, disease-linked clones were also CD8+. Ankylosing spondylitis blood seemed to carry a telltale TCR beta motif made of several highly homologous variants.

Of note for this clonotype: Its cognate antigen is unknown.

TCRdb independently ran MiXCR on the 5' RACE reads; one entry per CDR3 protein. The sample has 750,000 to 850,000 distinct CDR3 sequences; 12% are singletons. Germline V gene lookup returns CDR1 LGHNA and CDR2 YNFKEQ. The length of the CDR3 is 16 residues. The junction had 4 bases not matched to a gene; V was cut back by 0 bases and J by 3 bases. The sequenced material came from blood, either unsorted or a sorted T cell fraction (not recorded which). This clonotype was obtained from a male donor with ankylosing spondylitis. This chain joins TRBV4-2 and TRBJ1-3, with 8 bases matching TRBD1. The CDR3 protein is CASSQDPTGGGNTIYF. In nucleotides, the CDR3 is TGTGCCAGCAGCCAAGATCCAACAGGGGGTGGAAACACCATATATTTT.